This T cell receptor (beta chain) was captured in a study of OX40 agonist ivuxolimab in advanced cancers. About the investigation overall: Ivuxolimab, which targeted the costimulatory receptor OX40 (CD134), was an agonistic, fully human IgG2 monoclonal antibody. Intravenous ivuxolimab was administered to patients every 2 weeks at six dose levels: 0.01, 0.1, 0.3, 1.5, 3 and 10 mg/kg. Among the approximately 50 dose-escalation patients, 19 had hepatocellular carcinoma, about 15 melanoma, 9 renal cell carcinoma and 9 head and neck cancer. A male proportion of 75% to 85% and a mean age of approximately 58 years, ranging from roughly 23 to 90, were recorded for the dose-escalation cohort. Prior anti-PD-1, anti-PD-L1 or anti-CTLA-4 therapy was permitted, and checkpoint inhibitors had been received by 30% to 40% of dose-escalation patients. Three dose-escalation patients achieved partial responses, one with hepatocellular carcinoma and two with cutaneous melanoma. Peripheral TCRbeta sequencing was intended to test whether TCR sequence diversity was altered and clonal T-cell expansion was caused by ivuxolimab. The paper reports the monotherapy dose-escalation portion (N of about 51 patients) of the phase I ivuxolimab trial.

The full study reports these points: The antigen specificity of the clonally expanded peripheral T cells was not determined. Low levels of normalized T-cell clonal expansion were also seen in some nonresponding patients. At doses of 0.1 to 3.0 mg/kg, clonal expansion of both CD4+ and CD8+ blood T cells was observed from baseline to week 6. After ivuxolimab, expanded clones were on average more numerous among CD8+ T cells than among CD4+ T cells. In the 0.1-3.0 mg/kg groups, partial responders had among the lowest normalized peripheral clonal expansion, particularly in CD8+ T cells.

Looking up the germline V gene yields CDR1 MGHRA and CDR2 YSYEKL. The CDR3, cysteine through phenylalanine, is 15 amino acids long. Left in the record is the CDR3 DNA by itself, 45 bases read in frame from the first base. V loses 4 bases, J loses 5 bases, and the germline ends lie 17 bases apart. The trial excluded patients who had a history of autoimmune disease or who were on systemic immunosuppression. Peripheral blood for TCR sequencing was collected from all dose cohorts at baseline, on cycle 4 day 1, and on cycle 7 day 1. Samples were obtained from an open-label, multicenter, first-in-human phase I dose-escalation trial of ivuxolimab. Adults with locally advanced or metastatic head and neck squamous cell, hepatocellular, melanoma or renal cell carcinoma were enrolled in the trial. Before TCR sequencing, CD4+ and CD8+ T cells were separately sorted from peripheral blood. Worth noting for this clone: The antigen this receptor binds is unknown. One base away there is no much larger clone; base qualities are not given.

Genomic DNA was extracted from sorted cells for sequencing of the TCRbeta CDR3 region. The immunoSEQ Assay was used to sequence the TCRbeta CDR3 regions. Drawn from immuneACCESS, this table holds only the in-frame rearrangements with V and J called that TCRdb kept. Clones are partly lost; checked studies trace under half to an unresolved V gene and leave the rest unexplained. The sample data list around 80,000 clones, and over 75% of these were observed just once. The ten largest clones represent 0.53% of the sample. The sequenced sample was CD4+ or CD8+ T cells sorted from blood, obtained in a trial of the OX40 agonist ivuxolimab. This receptor was taken from an adult with an advanced solid tumor such as melanoma, head and neck, liver or kidney cancer. The rearranged segments are TRBV4-1 and TRBJ2-5, with a tentative D call of TRBD1 or TRBD2, each matching 6 bases. The CDR3 protein sequence reads: CASSLLRQAGETQYF. The DNA sequence is given as TGCGCCAGCAGCCTCCTGAGACAGGCGGGGGAGACCCAGTACTTC.